This TCR beta chain derives from a study of T cell responses to AZD1222 COVID-19 vaccine. The CDR3 runs to 16 residues. CDR1 SGHKS and CDR2 YYEKEE come from the germline V gene (reference sequence). Trimming stripped 0 bases from V and 4 bases from J, with 16 bases between. Study results and limitations: Rises in breadth and depth of Spike-specific TCRs came after two AZD1222 doses. The sample set comprised mostly white British donors with more females, and clonal diversity was possibly underestimated.

The data were produced by immunoSEQ multiplex PCR, yet TCRdb's version contains in-frame clones alone and is incomplete. The table shows some 110,000 clones, with 85% to 90% occurring only once. Note on this clone: Its specificity is not known.

V usage is TRBV5-5 and J usage is TRBJ1-2; D gene ambiguous. Material: peripheral blood, obtained 28 days after the second AZD1222 dose. This TCR derives from an adult who received the AZD1222 COVID-19 vaccine. The DNA for the CDR3 is TGTGCCAGCAGCTTGGTAGTTCGCACGGAAGCCTATGGCTACACCTTC. Its translation is CASSLVVRTEAYGYTF.